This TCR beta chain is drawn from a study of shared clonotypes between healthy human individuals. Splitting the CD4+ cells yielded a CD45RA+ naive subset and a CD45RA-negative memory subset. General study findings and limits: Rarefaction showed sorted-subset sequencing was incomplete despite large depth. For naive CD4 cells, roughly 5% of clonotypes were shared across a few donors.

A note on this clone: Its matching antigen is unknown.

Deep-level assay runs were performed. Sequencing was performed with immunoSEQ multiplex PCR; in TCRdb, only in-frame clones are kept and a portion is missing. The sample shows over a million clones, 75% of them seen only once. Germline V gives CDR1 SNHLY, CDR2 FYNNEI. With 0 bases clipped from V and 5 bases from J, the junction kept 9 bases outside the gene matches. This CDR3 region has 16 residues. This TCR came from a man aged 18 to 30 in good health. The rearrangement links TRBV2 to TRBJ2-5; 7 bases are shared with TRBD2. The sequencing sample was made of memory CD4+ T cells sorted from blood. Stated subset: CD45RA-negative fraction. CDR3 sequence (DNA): TGTGCCAGCAGTGAAGCCTTGGGGGGGGTTAGGGAGACCCAGTACTTC. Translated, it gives CASSEALGGVRETQYF. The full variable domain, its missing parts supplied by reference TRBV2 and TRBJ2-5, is EPEVTQTPSHQVTQMGQEVILRCVPISNHLYFYWYRQILGQKVEFLVSFYNNEISEKSEIFDDQFSVERPDGSNFTLKIRSTKLEDSAMYFCASSEALGGVRETQYFGPGTRLLVL.